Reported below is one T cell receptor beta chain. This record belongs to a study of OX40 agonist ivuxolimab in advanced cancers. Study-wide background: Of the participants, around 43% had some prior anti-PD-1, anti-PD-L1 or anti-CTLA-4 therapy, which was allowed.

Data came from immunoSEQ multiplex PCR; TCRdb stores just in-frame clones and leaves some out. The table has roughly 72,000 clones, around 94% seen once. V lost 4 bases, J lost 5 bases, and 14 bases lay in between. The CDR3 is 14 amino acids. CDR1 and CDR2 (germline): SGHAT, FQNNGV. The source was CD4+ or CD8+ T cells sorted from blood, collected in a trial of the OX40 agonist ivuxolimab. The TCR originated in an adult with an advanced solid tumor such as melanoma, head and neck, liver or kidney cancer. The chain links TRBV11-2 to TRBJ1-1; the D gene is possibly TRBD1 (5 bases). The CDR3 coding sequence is TGTGCCAGCAGCTCTACTCAGGGCGGGACTGAAGCTTTCTTT. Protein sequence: CASSSTQGGTEAFF.